The sequence of this T cell receptor beta chain was determined in a study of spatial heterogeneity in lung cancer (dated by TCRdb to about 2019). For the study in its entirety: Donors were 72 patients with early-stage, untreated non-small cell lung cancer from the lung TRACERx cohort. Follow-up PBMC samples were sequenced whenever the samples were available, and the median time to follow-up was approximately 24 months after resection. Beta-chain transcripts were consistently detected in greater numbers than alpha-chain transcripts, which likely reflects a higher abundance of beta-chain transcripts. In the raw uncorrected reads, each unique combination of TCR and UMI appeared more than ten times on average. In non-small cell lung cancer, the study made a quantitative comparison of TCR alpha and beta repertoires among multiple tumor regions, matched nontumor lung and blood. The study linked features of the TCR repertoire to counts of nonsynonymous mutations, which were determined by whole-exome sequencing of tumor tissue. Both alpha and beta chains were TCR-sequenced in around 220 tumor regions, around 64 matched nontumor lung samples and some 56 PBMC samples obtained at surgery. Paper-wide results and their limitations: Only 14 patients were included in the comparisons of baseline and follow-up blood repertoires. Additional single-cell paired TCR alpha and beta sequencing was considered necessary to confirm, at a functional level, the hypothesis that regional TCRs recognize regional mutations. Ubiquitous expanded tumor TCRs were detected in blood more often at tumor resection than at routine follow-up.

Counted from cysteine to phenylalanine, this CDR3 has 17 amino acids. The retained sequence is limited to the CDR3, 51 bases, with the frame set at the first base. At the junction V is shortened by 0 bases and J by 0 bases; bases outside the gene matches: 6. The CDR1 and CDR2 encoded by the germline V gene are SGHRS and YFSETQ. The sample's time point label, in plain terms: blood at routine non-recurrence follow-up after resection. Whole RNA extracted from tumor and nontumor lung tissue, or from cryopreserved PBMC samples, was used for TCR sequencing without cell sorting. Only patients with enough RNA available from two or more tumor regions were chosen for TCR sequencing. This clonotype was seen repeatedly, ten times or more. Its cognate antigen has yet to be identified. Base qualities are not recorded, but no much larger clone differs from it by a single base. The method was 5' RACE. Instrument on record: NextSeq 500. In the TCR library protocol, a unique molecular identifier was attached to each TCR cDNA molecule so that PCR and sequencing errors could be corrected. For the original study's pipeline: Decombinator tools were used for TCR identification, UMI-based error correction and CDR3 extraction. TCRs above a frequency of 2 per 1,000, corresponding to the top 1% of the tumor frequency distribution, were defined as expanded. Rényi diversity was computed with the R vegan package after subsampling each repertoire 100 times to 5,000 TCRs. CDR3 similarity networks were built from amino acid triplet string-kernel similarity, with CDR3s being connected when pairwise similarity was above 0.82. TCRdb reworked the public reads: Q25 trimming with fastp, MiXCR clone assembly, productive beta chains retained. A single entry per CDR3 protein holds the most common genes and DNA from its merged rows. These V and J calls are TCRdb output, not the study's own analysis. The sample has about 26,000 distinct CDR3 sequences on record, approximately 5.4% of them singletons. The ten largest make up roughly a fifth of the sample.

The sample here was PBMCs, taken at follow-up. This chain is built from TRBV5-1 and TRBJ2-3, with 8 central nucleotides matching TRBD1. This receptor was identified in a male donor with early-stage non-small cell lung cancer. Here is the DNA: TGCGCCAGCAGCTTGGCCGGACAGGGTAGAAGCACAGATACGCAGTATTTT. This sequence encodes CASSLAGQGRSTDTQYF. The CDR3 plus the reference TRBV5-1 and TRBJ2-3 genes for the other parts give the full variable domain: KAGVTQTPRYLIKTRGQQVTLSCSPISGHRSVSWYQQTPGQGLQFLFEYFSETQRNKGNFPGRFSGRQFSNSRSEMNVSTLELGDSALYLCASSLAGQGRSTDTQYFGPGTRLTVL.